The 28 T cell receptor beta chains in this list originate from one sample, sequenced in a study of T cell changes during pregnancy in multiple sclerosis. TCRdb's copy holds only in-frame clones and misses some; the assay was immunoSEQ multiplex PCR. The repertoire has about 44,000 clones, roughly nine tenths of them found once; the top ten carry approximately 1.1%. The sample here was CD4+ T cells from peripheral blood mononuclear cells, taken after pregnancy. These receptors were obtained from a female donor with multiple sclerosis, enrolled in a pregnancy study.

The rearrangement uses TRBV5-3 and TRBJ1-5; 7 bases align to TRBD1. TRBV5-3 is assigned to the ORF class and has an uncertain function. This CDR3 has 17 amino acids. V shed 4 bases and J 4 bases; nucleotides not matched to a gene: 14. The CDR3 here is CARSTDREVKANQPQHF. DNA of the CDR3: TGTGCCAGAAGCACCGACAGGGAGGTAAAGGCTAATCAGCCCCAGCATTTT.

The V and J genes are TRBV7-9 and TRBJ2-1, with a possible D match to TRBD2 (5 bases). Trimming removed 3 bases at V and 11 bases at J, with 14 bases between. CDR3 length: 13 amino acids. Germline CDR1 SEHNR, CDR2 FQNEAQ (reference sequence). CDR3 DNA sequence: TGTGCCAGCAGCTTTAAACTAGATGATAAGCAGTTCTTC. This codes for CASSFKLDDKQFF.

The rearrangement links TRBV9 to TRBJ2-6, with TRBD1 identical over 7 bases. The germline V gene encodes CDR1 SGDLS and CDR2 YYNGEE. V lost 4 bases, J lost 1 base, and 2 bases stayed unmatched. The CDR3 has 15 amino acids. The CDR3 bases are TGTGCCAGCAGCCAACAGGGGTCTGGGGCCAACGTCCTGACTTTC. Translated, it gives CASSQQGSGANVLTF.

The chain couples TRBV11-2 to TRBJ1-1; 9 positions match TRBD1. The CDR3 contains 17 residues. The V gene end was trimmed by 5 bases and the J gene end by 1 base; junction bases not matched to a gene: 11. Germline assignment: CDR1 SGHAT and CDR2 FQNNGV. The CDR3 loop is CASSRGQGTTSNTEAFF. CDR3 sequence (DNA): TGTGCCAGCAGCCGGGGACAGGGTACGACTTCGAACACTGAAGCTTTCTTT.

This clone was seen a few times. The gene calls are TRBV7-9 and TRBJ1-5; 8 positions agree with TRBD1. V dropped 3 bases and J dropped 3; count of bases not matched to a gene: 1. The CDR3 runs 14 residues. Germline CDR1 is SEHNR and CDR2 is FQNEAQ (reference sequence). The CDR3: CASSLTGVNQPQHF. CDR3 sequence (DNA): TGTGCCAGCAGCTTGACAGGGGTCAATCAGCCCCAGCATTTT.

V is TRBV7-2 and J is TRBJ2-5, with 9 nucleotides matching TRBD1. V was clipped by 5 bases and J by 5 bases; unmatched bases: 6. The CDR3 length is 14 residues. The germline gives CDR1 SGHTA, CDR2 FQGNSA. The CDR3 loop reads CASSTGQGGETQYF. The CDR3 coding sequence is TGTGCCAGCAGCACGGGACAGGGAGGGGAGACCCAGTACTTC.

This clone is a singleton in its sample. This CDR3 is CASSPGQGAGTDTQYF. The CDR3, as DNA: TGCGCCAGCAGCCCCGGACAGGGGGCGGGCACAGATACGCAGTATTTT. The rearrangement uses TRBV5-1 and TRBJ2-3; 11 nucleotides match TRBD1. After removal of 4 bases from V and 1 base from J, the junction contained 5 bases not matched to a gene. The CDR3 has 16 residues. CDR1 is SGHRS, CDR2 YFSETQ, per germline.

This chain links TRBV9 with TRBJ1-2; D remains unclear. Germline V gives CDR1 SGDLS, CDR2 YYNGEE. The length of the CDR3 is 15 residues. V gave up 0 bases and J gave up 5 bases, with 14 bases separating them. The CDR3, as DNA: TGTGCCAGCAGCGTAGCTGGCAACCCCCTTTATGGCTACACCTTC. Amino acids: CASSVAGNPLYGYTF.

This rearrangement joins TRBV29-1 to TRBJ2-2, with a tentative D call TRBD2 (6 bases). V dropped 7 bases and J dropped 5 bases, with 11 bases sitting between them. Germline V gene data show CDR1 as SQVTM and CDR2 as ANQGSEA. The length of the CDR3 is 12 residues. The CDR3 nucleotides are TGCAGCGCCGAGGAGGGAACCGGGGAGCTGTTTTTT. This gives the protein CSAEEGTGELFF.

The chain links TRBV30 to TRBJ1-2, with D possibly being TRBD1 (6 bases). The CDR3 runs 12 residues. The V end lost 1 base, the J end lost 8 bases, and 11 bases lay between the germline ends. In germline, CDR1 is GTSNPN, CDR2 SVGIG (reference sequence). Here the CDR3 DNA reads TGTGCCTGGAGTGAGGGGGATTGGGGCTACACCTTC. The encoded protein is CAWSEGDWGYTF.

The CDR3 DNA reads as TGTGCCAGCAGTCATCCAGCGGGAGGGCTCTACGAGCAGTACTTC. Its protein product is CASSHPAGGLYEQYF. The chain uses TRBV27 and TRBJ2-7, with 10 bases fitting TRBD2. The V and J ends lost 5 bases and 3 bases, in that order; junction bases with no gene match: 7. The CDR3 is 15 residues long. Germline V gene sequence: CDR1 MNHEY, CDR2 SMNVEV (reference sequence).

This clone came up a few times. The chain couples TRBV6-4 to TRBJ2-7, with TRBD2 matching over 11 bases. The V and J ends lost 3 bases and 0 bases, in that order; junction bases with no gene match: 1. Germline V lookup: CDR1 MRHNA, CDR2 SNTAGT. The CDR3 is 15 residues long. CDR3 in DNA: TGTGCCAGCAGTGAAGGACTAGCGGGCTCCTACGAGCAGTACTTC. Its protein product is CASSEGLAGSYEQYF.

The chain combines TRBV10-2 with TRBJ1-5, with 11 bases matching TRBD1. The germline CDR1 and CDR2 sequences are WSHSY and SAAADI. Trimming at V came to 2 bases and at J to 5 bases, leaving 5 bases not matched to a gene. This CDR3 has 16 amino acids. The CDR3 DNA follows: TGCGCCAGCAGTGAGAGCCGGGACAGGGGGTATCAGCCCCAGCATTTT. Amino acid sequence: CASSESRDRGYQPQHF.

CDR3: CASSLEGGQDGEQYF. CDR3 DNA sequence: TGTGCCAGCAGCTTGGAAGGGGGACAGGACGGGGAGCAGTACTTC. The rearrangement joins TRBV5-6 to TRBJ2-7; 8 bases match TRBD1. V dropped 0 bases and J dropped 7; count of bases not matched to a gene: 9. CDR1 SGHDT and CDR2 YYEEEE come from the germline V gene. The CDR3 extends over 15 amino acids.

This clone appeared a single time. The rearrangement uses TRBV5-1 and TRBJ2-3; D is perhaps TRBD1 (6 bases). CDR1 SGHRS and CDR2 YFSETQ come from the germline V gene. V lost 5 bases and J 1 base, leaving 14 bases between the germline ends. The CDR3 totals 15 residues. The CDR3 DNA sequence: TGCGCCAGCAGAACAGGGAATGTCGGCACAGATACGCAGTATTTT. Translation gives CASRTGNVGTDTQYF.

The rearrangement links TRBV29-1 to TRBJ2-5; D is possibly TRBD1 (6 bases). The CDR3 has 14 residues. Germline V gene lookup returns CDR1 SQVTM and CDR2 ANQGSEA. V lost 4 bases and J 5 bases, leaving 17 bases between the germline ends. The CDR3 coding sequence is TGCAGCGTTGCCCCTCTCAGGGGTGGGGAGACCCAGTACTTC. This translates into CSVAPLRGGETQYF.

The J gene is TRBJ2-1, the V gene TRBV5-4; 8 bases line up with TRBD2. The CDR3 loop spans 14 amino acids. V dropped 0 bases and J dropped 9; count of bases not matched to a gene: 5. Germline CDR1 reads SGHNT; CDR2 reads YYREEE (reference sequence). In nucleotides, the CDR3 is TGTGCCAGCAGCTTGGGACTAGCGCGGGCTGAGCAGTTCTTC. Protein product: CASSLGLARAEQFF.

CDR3 coding DNA: TGTGCCAGCAGTCCCACCTGGACAGTCAACTATGGCTACACCTTC. This encodes CASSPTWTVNYGYTF. The chain combines TRBV6-1 with TRBJ1-2, with D perhaps TRBD1 (6 bases). Germline assignment: CDR1 MNHNS and CDR2 SASEGT. The CDR3 is 15 residues long. Trimming pared 5 bases from V and 2 bases from J, leaving 15 bases between.

The chain links TRBV6-5 to TRBJ1-1; D not certain. V was shortened by 0 bases and J by 0 bases, with 8 bases between the two germline ends. This CDR3 has 15 residues. The V gene's germline CDR1 is MNHEY and CDR2 SVGAGI. CDR3 nucleotides: TGTGCCAGCAGTTACTCGGCTCTGGTGAACACTGAAGCTTTCTTT. As protein: CASSYSALVNTEAFF.

V usage is TRBV18 and J usage is TRBJ1-1, with a weak D call TRBD1 (5 bases). Per the germline V gene, CDR1 is KGHSH and CDR2 is LQKENI. The CDR3 extends over 15 amino acids. V was shortened by 0 bases and J by 5 bases, with 13 bases between the two germline ends. CDR3 bases: TGTGCCAGCTCACCACCCGCCGGCGGGGGTACTGAAGCTTTCTTT. Its protein product is CASSPPAGGGTEAFF.

The J gene is TRBJ2-7, the V gene TRBV5-4; TRBD2 matches 7 bases. Germline CDR1 SGHNT, CDR2 YYREEE (reference sequence). This CDR3 region has 16 residues. J was trimmed by 0 bases and V by 0 bases; bases with no gene match: 6. In DNA, the CDR3 is TGTGCCAGCAGCTTGGCCGGAGCGGGGAGCTCCTACGAGCAGTACTTC. Its protein is CASSLAGAGSSYEQYF. Looking up the rest from reference TRBV5-4 and TRBJ2-7 gives the full variable domain: ETGVTQSPTHLIKTRGQQVTLRCSSQSGHNTVSWYQQALGQGPQFIFQYYREEENGRGNFPPRFSGLQFPNYSSELNVNALELDDSALYLCASSLAGAGSSYEQYFGPGTRLTVT.

V usage is TRBV21-1 and J usage is TRBJ1-2; the table calls TRBD1, which could not be checked here. TRBV21-1 is described as a pseudogene. CDR3 length equals 17 residues. This chain's CDR3 is CASSKAGQKAANYGYTF. The CDR3 DNA follows: TGTGCCAGCAGCAAAGCAGGACAGAAAGCCGCTAACTATGGCTACACCTTC.

V is TRBV4-1 and J is TRBJ1-1, with D tentatively TRBD1 (6 bases). Trimming removed 0 bases at V and 1 base at J, with 9 bases between. Looked up from germline, CDR1 is MGHRA and CDR2 is YSYEKL. This CDR3 has 15 residues. The DNA for the CDR3 is TGCGCCAGCAGCCAAGATAGGGGGGGGAACACTGAAGCTTTCTTT. Its protein is CASSQDRGGNTEAFF.

This chain links TRBV19 with TRBJ2-3; D is undetermined. The CDR3 spans 12 residues. The germline CDR1 and CDR2 sequences are LNHDA and SQIVND (reference sequence). V was clipped by 6 bases and J by 6 bases, with 10 bases between them. The CDR3 is CASRISGDTQYF. CDR3 in DNA: TGTGCCAGTAGAATATCCGGGGATACGCAGTATTTT.

V gene TRBV5-6 combines with J gene TRBJ1-1, with 9 bases that match TRBD1. The CDR3 is made up of 15 amino acids. Germline V CDR1 and CDR2: SGHDT, YYEEEE. Unmatched junction bases numbered 5, after V lost 4 bases and J lost 1 base. The chain's CDR3 is CASSPGTGTNTEAFF. Here the CDR3 DNA reads TGTGCCAGCAGCCCCGGGACAGGGACGAACACTGAAGCTTTCTTT.

The V call is TRBV29-1, the J call TRBJ2-7; 7 bases agree with TRBD1. The V segment lost 5 bases and the J segment 2 bases; nucleotides outside the gene matches: 12. The CDR3 length is 15 residues. Germline CDR1 is SQVTM and CDR2 is ANQGSEA. Here the CDR3 reads CSVQLPVTGAYEQYF. CDR3 DNA sequence: TGCAGCGTTCAACTACCAGTTACAGGGGCCTACGAGCAGTACTTC.

This chain uses TRBV23-1 with TRBJ2-7; perhaps TRBD2 as D (6 bases). TRBV23-1 is an ORF; its function is uncertain. The CDR3 is made up of 15 amino acids. V was pared by 2 bases and J by 2 bases, with 13 bases between. CDR3 in amino acids: CASSQRAGEAYEQYF. CDR3 in DNA: TGCGCCAGCAGTCAAAGAGCCGGGGAGGCCTACGAGCAGTACTTC.

The CDR3 DNA reads as TGTGCCAGTGCGACAGGGGCCTCTGGGGCCAACGTCCTGACTTTC. It specifies CASATGASGANVLTF. V and J are TRBV19 and TRBJ2-6; 8 nucleotides agree with TRBD1. With 8 bases clipped from V and 0 bases from J, the junction kept 3 bases outside the gene matches. The CDR3 loop spans 15 amino acids. Germline CDR1 and CDR2: LNHDA and SQIVND (reference sequence).